The rows below give T cell receptor beta chains drawn from one sample of a study of blood T cell repertoires in COVID-19. Measured with immunoSEQ multiplex PCR; TCRdb has only the in-frame clones, and not every one. Here the sample spans around 250,000 clones, roughly 80% being singletons. Sequencing was done on a sample of PBMCs or T cells enriched from blood (not recorded which). The receptors originated from a man aged 40-55 years who had been exposed to COVID-19. Both conserved end residues are part of each CDR3. A D gene is named only where the DNA matches it firmly. A row's size may be missing; if present it is once, few, many or a size class.

j_gene | d_gene | abundance | v_gene | CDR3nt | CDR3aa
TRBJ2-7 | TRBD2 | NA | TRBV25-1 | TGTGCCAGCGCCGGGCGGCTAGCGGGAGTTTCACCCTACGAGCAGTACTTC | CASAGRLAGVSPYEQYF
TRBJ2-1 | TRBD2 | NA | TRBV4-2 | TGTGCCAGCAGCCAAGTTGGAGGACTAGCGGGAGCCCAGCTGGTCTTC | CASSQVGGLAGAQLVF
TRBJ2-5 | NA | few | TRBV11-3 | TGTGCCAGCAGCTTAGGCGGAAGCCAAGAGACCCAGTACTTC | CASSLGGSQETQYF
TRBJ2-5 | NA | NA | TRBV29-1 | TGCAGCGCTGAAAGGGGCACGGGGGTCCAAGAGACCCAGTACTTC | CSAERGTGVQETQYF
TRBJ2-7 | TRBD1 | NA | TRBV6-6 | TGTGCCAGCAGCCTCCGACAGGGCCCCTACGAGCAGTACTTC | CASSLRQGPYEQYF
TRBJ2-3 | TRBD2 | NA | TRBV3-1/TRBV3-2 | TGTGCCAGCAGCCAAGCCCTTTTATCCCTTAGCGGGCGGGGAGATACGCAGTATTTT | CASSQALLSLSGRGDTQYF
TRBJ2-2 | NA | NA | TRBV3-1/TRBV3-2 | TGTGCCAGCAGCCAAGGACAGATTAACACCGGGGAGCTGTTTTTT | CASSQGQINTGELFF
TRBJ2-7 | NA | NA | TRBV7-9 | TGTGCCAGCAGCTTATTAAAGGGGGGGTTGGACGAGCAGTACTTC | CASSLLKGGLDEQYF
TRBJ2-1 | TRBD2 | NA | TRBV5-4 | TGTGCCAGCAGCTTGGGTGTTAGCGGGAGTTATAATGAGCAGTTCTTC | CASSLGVSGSYNEQFF
TRBJ1-6 | TRBD1 | NA | TRBV3-1/TRBV3-2 | TGTGCCAGCAGCCAGTACCCCCCGGGACAGGGAATAGAGTCACCCCTCCACTTT | CASSQYPPGQGIESPLHF
TRBJ1-1 | NA | NA | TRBV29-1 | TGCAGCGTTGTTGGCCTGGACAGCCGCACCACTGAAGCTTTCTTT | CSVVGLDSRTTEAFF
TRBJ1-6 | NA | once | TRBV14 | TGTGCCAGCAGCCAAGGGACGGGAGGTTCACCCCACTTT | CASSQGTGGSPHF
TRBJ2-3 | NA | few | TRBV7-9 | TGTGCCAGCTCCTTAGCGACTAGCACAGATACGCAGTATTTT | CASSLATSTDTQYF
TRBJ2-2 | TRBD1 | NA | TRBV14 | TGTGCCAGCAGCATTCGGACAGGGGCGATCCCCGGGGAGCTGTTTTTT | CASSIRTGAIPGELFF
TRBJ1-1 | TRBD1 | NA | TRBV19 | TGTGCCAGTAGTCCCCGACAGGGGAGAATGAAGACTGAAGCTTTCTTT | CASSPRQGRMKTEAFF
TRBJ2-1 | NA | NA | TRBV12-5 | TGTGCTAGTGGTGCCAAAAGGGTAACTAGCTACAATGAGCAGTTCTTC | CASGAKRVTSYNEQFF
TRBJ1-6 | TRBD1 | NA | TRBV13 | TGTGCCAGCAGCTTAAGGACAGGGGTTAGTAGTTCACCCCTCCACTTT | CASSLRTGVSSSPLHF
TRBJ2-3 | NA | NA | TRBV21-1 | TGTGCCAGCAGCAAAAAGCTAGAGGAAGATACGCAGTATTTT | CASSKKLEEDTQYF
TRBJ2-1 | NA | few | TRBV5-1 | TGCGCCAGCAGCTTGGGGTGGTCGGGAATCGATGAGCAGTTCTTC | CASSLGWSGIDEQFF
TRBJ2-7 | NA | NA | TRBV12-5 | TGTGCTAGTGGTTTGTCCACCGGCGGGGCCCCCCCCTACGAGCAGTACTTC | CASGLSTGGAPPYEQYF
TRBJ2-7 | TRBD1 | NA | TRBV7-8 | TGTGCCAGCAGTTCTCAGACAGGGAGCTCCTACGAGCAGTACTTC | CASSSQTGSSYEQYF
TRBJ1-2 | NA | NA | TRBV7-9 | TGTGCCAGCAGTTATAGCGGGGATGGCTACACCTTC | CASSYSGDGYTF
TRBJ1-2 | NA | NA | TRBV5-1 | TGCGCCAGCAGCTTGGCCTATAGCAGGGGAAAGAACTATGGCTACACCTTC | CASSLAYSRGKNYGYTF
TRBJ2-1 | TRBD2 | NA | TRBV24-1 | TGTGCCACCAGTGGAGGCGGGAGGGCTGTCTATGAGCAGTTCTTC | CATSGGGRAVYEQFF